The present TCR beta chain was sequenced within a study of a mutant IDH1 vaccine in newly diagnosed glioma. Study overall: Onset of vaccination occurred 4-6 weeks following radiotherapy alone, or with temozolomide cycles. Standard pretreatment was either radiotherapy, temozolomide, or, for most, radiochemotherapy with temozolomide.

Remarks on this clone: Antigen unknown.

Germline assignment: CDR1 SNHLY and CDR2 FYNNEI. The V and J ends lost 7 bases and 7 bases respectively, with 17 bases between them. This CDR3 spans 14 amino acids. As to time point: week 5, during vaccination. Doses comprised 300 ug of mutant IDH1 20-mer peptide each, plus topical imiquimod. The repertoire was sequenced with immunoSEQ multiplex PCR; TCRdb's copy has only in-frame clones and lacks some. Among over 30,000 clones listed, about four fifths were seen once. This clonotype originated in a man aged 25-40 years with glioma. The sequences come from PBMCs, collected from a glioma patient whose treatment included an IDH1 peptide vaccine. The chain joins TRBV2 to TRBJ1-5, with a tentative D call TRBD1 (5 bases). The CDR3 region is CASNYWGSRQPQHF. The CDR3 DNA reads as TGTGCCAGCAATTATTGGGGGTCGAGGCAGCCCCAGCATTTT.